Presented here are 5 T cell receptor beta chains from one specimen sequenced in a study of cytotoxic CD8 clonotypes in ibrutinib-treated CLL. Assay: immunoSEQ multiplex PCR; the TCRdb copy retains only in-frame clones and omits some. The data show around 250,000 clones, 60% to 75% seen once. Here the sequenced sample was PBMCs, taken after 24 months of ibrutinib treatment. The receptors were gathered from a human donor with chronic lymphocytic leukemia.

The chain is built from TRBV6-5 and TRBJ1-5, with TRBD1 as a possible D gene (5 bases). V dropped 6 bases and J dropped 3 bases, with 9 bases sitting between them. The CDR3 has 13 amino acids. Germline assignment: CDR1 MNHEY and CDR2 SVGAGI. CDR3 region: CASRNRPNQPQHF. The CDR3, as DNA: TGTGCCAGCAGGAACAGGCCCAATCAGCCCCAGCATTTT.

The chain recombines TRBV4-3 with TRBJ2-1; 8 bases fit TRBD2. The CDR3 sequence is 18 residues long. The V gene's germline CDR1 is LGHNA and CDR2 YSLEER. The V gene end was trimmed by 0 bases and the J gene end by 7 bases; junction bases not matched to a gene: 14. In nucleotides, the CDR3 is TGCGCCAGCAGCCAAGATCCGGGGCGGGGGGTCGCTGGGAATGAGCAGTTCTTC. It encodes CASSQDPGRGVAGNEQFF.

The chain links TRBV19 to TRBJ2-6; D gene ambiguous. The CDR3 totals 15 residues. Trimming left V 7 bases short and J 0 bases short, with 10 bases between. The V gene's germline CDR1 is LNHDA and CDR2 SQIVND (reference sequence). This chain's CDR3 is CASTIEHSGANVLTF. CDR3 in DNA: TGTGCCAGTACTATCGAGCACTCTGGGGCCAACGTCCTGACTTTC. The variable domain in full, completed from reference TRBV19 and TRBJ2-6, reads DGGITQSPKYLFRKEGQNVTLSCEQNLNHDAMYWYRQDPGQGLRLIYYSQIVNDFQKGDIAEGYSVSREKKESFPLTVTSAQKNPTAFYLCASTIEHSGANVLTFGAGSRLTVL.

This clone was seen more than once but under ten times. The V and J genes are TRBV5-4 and TRBJ1-1; 8 bases align to TRBD1. The CDR3 has 17 residues. The V segment lost 2 bases and the J segment 0 bases; nucleotides outside the gene matches: 9. CDR1 is SGHNT, CDR2 YYREEE, per germline (reference sequence). CDR3: CASSFGQGALMNTEAFF. CDR3 nucleotides: TGTGCCAGCAGCTTCGGACAGGGCGCCCTCATGAACACTGAAGCTTTCTTT.

The chain is built from TRBV7-2 and TRBJ2-5; D is unclear. Germline V gene lookup returns CDR1 SGHTA and CDR2 FQGNSA. V was trimmed by 5 bases and J by 1 base, leaving 5 bases between them. The CDR3 contains 12 residues. CDR3 sequence: CASSETQETQYF. The CDR3 bases are TGTGCCAGCAGCGAGACCCAAGAGACCCAGTACTTC.